This T cell receptor beta chain is drawn from a study of beta chain features in type 1 diabetes. This clone was detected a few times. What it binds is not known. Findings and limits, study-wide: The naive, central memory and Treg TCRB repertoires of patients appeared to be more similar to one another than those of healthy donors. Junctions at VDJ sites from type 1 diabetes patients had fewer insertions and more deletions.

Expressed TCRB transcripts were sequenced, since all the RNA that had been isolated was reverse transcribed. Generated by immunoSEQ multiplex PCR, the TCRdb table keeps only in-frame clones and is missing some. The sample shows a few hundred thousand clones, around 15% of them seen only once. With V trimmed by 4 bases and J by 1 base, 5 bases remained unmatched. Germline assignment: CDR1 SNHLY and CDR2 FYNNEI. The CDR3 covers 15 residues. All of the sorted populations showed purity greater than 95%. This receptor was taken from a woman aged 18-35 years in good health. The genes are TRBV2 and TRBJ2-5; 8 nucleotides line up with TRBD2. The sequenced sample consisted of naive CD4+ T cells from blood. The CDR3 spells CASSGALAAQETQYF. CDR3 coding DNA: TGTGCCAGCAGTGGGGCACTAGCGGCCCAAGAGACCCAGTACTTC.